This passage covers 22 T cell receptor beta chains from one sample sequenced in a study of cytomegalovirus exposure and HLA in healthy donors (dated by TCRdb to 2016 to 2017). The receptor library was made with the immunoSEQ multiplex PCR assay. For the multiplex PCR, a mixture combining 60 forward primers for TCR Vbeta segments and 13 reverse primers for TCR Jbeta segments was used. TCRdb took this table from immuneACCESS and kept in-frame rearrangements with V and J called. Such tables lack part of the clones; where checked against another copy, unresolved V genes explain under half of the gap, and the rest is unexplained. The sample table records roughly 36,000 clones; 75% to 85% of these occur just once. The ten largest clonotypes hold approximately 6% of the sample. Source material: PBMCs. The receptors were sampled from a male donor in good health and CMV-seronegative.

There are a few counts of this clone. The V call is TRBV6-6, the J call TRBJ1-2; 8 positions agree with TRBD1. V lost 6 bases, J lost 4 bases, and 7 bases stayed unmatched. This CDR3 region has 14 residues. Germline-derived CDR1 and CDR2 are MNHNY and SVGAGI (reference sequence). The CDR3 is CASRQGQGVYGYTF. As DNA, the CDR3 is TGTGCCAGCAGGCAAGGACAGGGCGTCTATGGCTACACCTTC.

This chain connects TRBV27 to TRBJ2-2; no firm D call. Germline V lookup: CDR1 MNHEY, CDR2 SMNVEV (reference sequence). V was shortened by 5 bases and J by 0 bases, with 4 bases between the two germline ends. CDR3 length: 13 residues. This CDR3 reads CASSITNTGELFF. CDR3 DNA: TGTGCCAGCAGTATCACGAACACCGGGGAGCTGTTTTTT.

The rearrangement joins TRBV6-5 to TRBJ2-1; the match to TRBD1 covers 8 bases. This CDR3 region has 15 residues. V shed 8 bases and J 0 bases; nucleotides not matched to a gene: 6. Germline lookup yields CDR1 MNHEY and CDR2 SVGAGI. The CDR3 is CASGRQGSSYNEQFF. The CDR3 coding sequence is TGTGCCAGCGGGCGACAGGGGAGCTCCTACAATGAGCAGTTCTTC.

The chain joins TRBV7-8 to TRBJ1-3; a weak D match, TRBD1 (5 bases). Germline CDR1 reads SGHVS; CDR2 reads FQNEAQ. The germline V and J ends were trimmed by 7 bases and 0 bases, with 10 bases remaining between them. This CDR3 has 14 residues. CDR3 amino acids: CASIRGSSGNTIYF. In DNA form, the CDR3 reads TGTGCCAGCATCCGGGGGAGCTCTGGAAACACCATATATTTT.

This chain uses TRBV27 with TRBJ2-7; tentatively, D is TRBD2 (5 bases). V was trimmed by 5 bases and J by 2 bases, leaving 19 bases between them. The germline gives CDR1 MNHEY, CDR2 SMNVEV (reference sequence). The CDR3 is 16 amino acids. CDR3 sequence reads: CASSPRRDGLTYEQYF. DNA of the CDR3: TGTGCCAGCAGTCCCCGCCGGGATGGTTTAACCTACGAGCAGTACTTC.

In its sample, this clone was seen once. The chain employs TRBV7-9 and TRBJ2-2; maybe TRBD2 (5 bases). V gave up 5 bases and J gave up 0 bases, with 10 bases separating them. CDR1 is SEHNR and CDR2 is FQNEAQ in the germline V gene (reference sequence). The CDR3 is made up of 15 amino acids. CDR3 DNA: TGTGCCAGCAGCGAGGGCCCCTCGAACACCGGGGAGCTGTTTTTT. Translating gives CASSEGPSNTGELFF.

V gene TRBV5-6 combines with J gene TRBJ2-1; D is perhaps TRBD1 (5 bases). From germline, CDR1 is SGHDT and CDR2 YYEEEE. V was clipped by 5 bases and J by 4 bases, with 16 bases between them. The CDR3 runs 15 residues. DNA for the CDR3: TGTGCCAGCAGTCCCAACAGGCAAAGGTACAATGAGCAGTTCTTC. Translation: CASSPNRQRYNEQFF. The entire variable domain, with the rest obtained from reference TRBV5-6 and TRBJ2-1, is as follows: DAGVTQSPTHLIKTRGQQVTLRCSPKSGHDTVSWYQQALGQGPQFIFQYYEEEERQRGNFPDRFSGHQFPNYSSELNVNALLLGDSALYLCASSPNRQRYNEQFFGPGTRLTVL.

This clone was seen just once. V and J are TRBV5-1 and TRBJ1-1; 7 nucleotides agree with TRBD1. Germline trimming cut 4 bases from V and 0 bases from J; bases unmatched to any gene: 15. This CDR3 has 18 amino acids. Germline-derived CDR1 and CDR2 are SGHRS and YFSETQ. DNA of the CDR3: TGCGCCAGCAGCACCTTACCACAGGGGTCCACAATGAACACTGAAGCTTTCTTT. Amino acid sequence: CASSTLPQGSTMNTEAFF.

This chain joins TRBV30 and TRBJ1-1; D ambiguous. This CDR3 has 18 amino acids. V was shortened by 0 bases and J by 0 bases, with 20 bases between the two germline ends. Germline lookup yields CDR1 GTSNPN and CDR2 SVGIG (reference sequence). This CDR3 reads CAWSVPWESGSVNTEAFF. CDR3 sequence (DNA): TGTGCCTGGAGTGTACCCTGGGAGTCGGGAAGTGTGAACACTGAAGCTTTCTTT. Variable domain in full (rest from reference TRBV30 and TRBJ1-1): SQTIHQWPATLVQPVGSPLSLECTVEGTSNPNLYWYRQAAGRGLQLLFYSVGIGQISSEVPQNLSASRPQDRQFILSSKKLLLSDSGFYLCAWSVPWESGSVNTEAFFGQGTRLTVV.

The chain links TRBV9 to TRBJ1-2; no clear D gene. This CDR3 region has 15 residues. Trimming took off 5 bases at V and 4 bases at J, with 18 bases between the two ends. Germline lookup yields CDR1 SGDLS and CDR2 YYNGEE. The DNA for the CDR3 is TGTGCCAGCAGTCCGTCGGCAGCAACGGGCTATGGCTACACCTTC. Amino acids: CASSPSAATGYGYTF. Full variable domain (remainder filled in from reference TRBV9 and TRBJ1-2): DSGVTQTPKHLITATGQRVTLRCSPRSGDLSVYWYQQSLDQGLQFLIQYYNGEERAKGNILERFSAQQFPDLHSELNLSSLELGDSALYFCASSPSAATGYGYTFGSGTRLTVV.

This clone has only one observation. For the CDR3, the DNA is TGTGCCAGCAGGGACAGGGCCAATGAGCAGTTCTTC. The encoded protein is CASRDRANEQFF. V and J are TRBV6-5 and TRBJ2-1; 8 nucleotides match TRBD1. Germline assignment: CDR1 MNHEY and CDR2 SVGAGI. Germline trimming cut 6 bases from V and 6 bases from J; bases unmatched to any gene: 1. The length of the CDR3 is 12 residues.

J is TRBJ1-6 and V is TRBV7-2; D is undetermined. V gave up 0 bases and J gave up 0 bases, with 18 bases separating them. Germline V gene lookup returns CDR1 SGHTA and CDR2 FQGNSA. The CDR3 length is 20 residues. CDR3 sequence reads: CASSLAGVKPRSSYNSPLHF. The CDR3 coding sequence is TGTGCCAGCAGCTTAGCCGGGGTGAAACCCAGGAGCTCCTATAATTCACCCCTCCACTTT.

This rearrangement joins TRBV27 to TRBJ1-1; D is undetermined. This CDR3 is 13 amino acids long. With 7 bases removed from V and 6 bases from J, the gap between germline ends came to 15 bases. CDR1 MNHEY and CDR2 SMNVEV come from the germline V gene (reference sequence). Here the CDR3 DNA reads TGTGCCAGCACCAGTTTACCCGGGGCTGAAGCTTTCTTT. Translation: CASTSLPGAEAFF.

This chain joins TRBV29-1 and TRBJ2-7; tentatively, D is TRBD1 (6 bases). V was clipped by 5 bases and J by 7 bases, with 15 bases between them. This CDR3 spans 12 amino acids. Germline CDR1 is SQVTM and CDR2 is ANQGSEA. CDR3 DNA sequence: TGCAGCGTTATAACAGGGCCGGGGGAGCAGTACTTC. Translated: CSVITGPGEQYF.

J is TRBJ2-2 and V is TRBV9; TRBD1 agrees at 9 bases. The germline V gene encodes CDR1 SGDLS and CDR2 YYNGEE. The trim removed 3 bases at V and 5 bases at J, leaving 5 bases unmatched. The CDR3 spans 15 residues. The CDR3 here is CASSAGTGYTGELFF. The CDR3, as DNA: TGTGCCAGCAGCGCCGGGACAGGGTATACCGGGGAGCTGTTTTTT.

The chain couples TRBV30 to TRBJ1-1, with a tentative D call TRBD1 (5 bases). This CDR3 is 14 amino acids long. V lost 3 bases to trimming and J lost 0 bases, with 11 bases between them. Germline CDR1 GTSNPN, CDR2 SVGIG (reference sequence). The CDR3 here is CAWSGGRLNTEAFF. CDR3 sequence (DNA): TGTGCCTGGAGCGGGGGTCGGTTGAACACTGAAGCTTTCTTT.

This chain's CDR3 is CASSHRSSGSAEQFF. CDR3 bases: TGCGCCAGCAGCCATAGGTCTAGCGGGAGTGCTGAGCAGTTCTTC. The gene calls are TRBV4-1 and TRBJ2-1; 10 positions match TRBD2. CDR3 length equals 15 residues. Trimming removed 3 bases from V and 9 bases from J; junction bases left unmatched: 8. Germline V lookup: CDR1 MGHRA, CDR2 YSYEKL.

This chain's CDR3 is CAGARIFEAFF. The CDR3, as DNA: TGTGCAGGAGCGAGGATTTTTGAAGCTTTCTTT. The rearrangement joins TRBV30 to TRBJ1-1, with D unclear. CDR3 length: 11 residues. In germline, CDR1 is GTSNPN, CDR2 SVGIG (reference sequence).

The chain combines TRBV6-5 with TRBJ1-5, with TRBD1 matching 7 bases. The CDR3 is 14 amino acids. Germline CDR1 and CDR2: MNHEY and SVGAGI. V gave up 4 bases and J gave up 5 bases; unmatched junction bases: 5. For the CDR3, the DNA is TGTGCCAGCAGTTTACAGGGGTCGGATCAGCCCCAGCATTTT. Amino acids: CASSLQGSDQPQHF.

The V gene is TRBV5-1, the J gene TRBJ1-2; possible D gene TRBD1, 5 bases. The germline gives CDR1 SGHRS, CDR2 YFSETQ. Trimming cost V 0 bases and J 5 bases, with 14 bases left between them. The CDR3 covers 15 residues. The CDR3 sequence: CASSLGVGLRYGYTF. In DNA form, the CDR3 reads TGCGCCAGCAGCTTGGGAGTGGGGCTTAGGTATGGCTACACCTTC.

The chain recombines TRBV28 with TRBJ2-3, with D perhaps matching TRBD1 (5 bases). Germline CDR1 reads MDHEN; CDR2 reads SYDVKM. The ends were cut back, 7 bases at V and 1 base at J, with 15 bases in the middle. The CDR3 runs to 15 residues. CDR3: CASTQGRVRTDTQYF. CDR3 DNA: TGTGCCAGCACCCAGGGCAGGGTCCGCACAGATACGCAGTATTTT.

The chain employs TRBV27 and TRBJ2-1, with D possibly being TRBD2 (5 bases). CDR1 and CDR2 from the germline V gene are MNHEY and SMNVEV (reference sequence). CDR3 length equals 13 residues. Trimming took 6 bases from V and 9 from J, leaving 15 bases between them. As DNA, the CDR3 is TGTGCCAGCAGGGTAACTAGAGTGGCTGAGCAGTTCTTC. Residues: CASRVTRVAEQFF.